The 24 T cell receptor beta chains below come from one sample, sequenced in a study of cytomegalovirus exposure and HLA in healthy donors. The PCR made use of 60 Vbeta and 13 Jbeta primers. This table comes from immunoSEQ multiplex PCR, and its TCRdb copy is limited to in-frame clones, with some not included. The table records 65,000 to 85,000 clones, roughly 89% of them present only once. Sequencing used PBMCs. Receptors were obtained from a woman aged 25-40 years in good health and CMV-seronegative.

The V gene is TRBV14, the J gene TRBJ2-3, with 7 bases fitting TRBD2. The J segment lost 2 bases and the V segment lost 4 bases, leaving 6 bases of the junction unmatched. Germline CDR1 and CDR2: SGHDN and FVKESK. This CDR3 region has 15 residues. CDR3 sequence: CASSLLAANTDTQYF. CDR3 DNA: TGTGCCAGCAGCCTGCTAGCGGCGAACACAGATACGCAGTATTTT.

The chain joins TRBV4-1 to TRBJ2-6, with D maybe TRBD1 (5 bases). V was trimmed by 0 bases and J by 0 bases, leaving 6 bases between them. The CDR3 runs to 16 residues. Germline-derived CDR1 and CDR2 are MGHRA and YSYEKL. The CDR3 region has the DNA TGCGCCAGCAGCCAAGATCAGGGCTCTGGGGCCAACGTCCTGACTTTC. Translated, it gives CASSQDQGSGANVLTF.

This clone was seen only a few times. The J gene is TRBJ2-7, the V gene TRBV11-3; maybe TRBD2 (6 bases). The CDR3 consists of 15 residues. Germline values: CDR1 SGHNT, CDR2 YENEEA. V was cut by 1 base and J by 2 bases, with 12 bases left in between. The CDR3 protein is CASSLAGAGTYEQYF. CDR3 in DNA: TGTGCCAGCAGCTTAGCTGGGGCGGGAACCTACGAGCAGTACTTC.

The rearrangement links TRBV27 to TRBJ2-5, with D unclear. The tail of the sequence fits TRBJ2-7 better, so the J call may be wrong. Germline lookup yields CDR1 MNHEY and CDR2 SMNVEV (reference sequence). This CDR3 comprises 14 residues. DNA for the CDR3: TGTGCCAGCAGTTTTTACGGAGCCAGCCACGAGCAGTACTTC. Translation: CASSFYGASHEQYF.

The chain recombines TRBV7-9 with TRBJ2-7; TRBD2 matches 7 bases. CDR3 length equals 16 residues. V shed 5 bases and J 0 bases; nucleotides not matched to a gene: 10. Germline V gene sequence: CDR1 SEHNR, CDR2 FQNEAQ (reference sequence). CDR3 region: CASSEELAIISYEQYF. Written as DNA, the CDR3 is TGTGCCAGCAGCGAGGAACTAGCGATAATCTCCTACGAGCAGTACTTC. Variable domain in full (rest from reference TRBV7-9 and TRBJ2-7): DTGVSQNPRHKITKRGQNVTFRCDPISEHNRLYWYRQTLGQGPEFLTYFQNEAQLEKSRLLSDRFSAERPKGSFSTLEIQRTEQGDSAMYLCASSEELAIISYEQYFGPGTRLTVT.

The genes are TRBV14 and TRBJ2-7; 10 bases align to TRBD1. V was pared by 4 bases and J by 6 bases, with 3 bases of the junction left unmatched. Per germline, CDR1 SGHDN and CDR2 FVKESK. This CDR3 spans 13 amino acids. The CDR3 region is CASSPGTGAEQYF. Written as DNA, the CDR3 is TGTGCCAGCAGCCCCGGGACAGGGGCCGAGCAGTACTTC.

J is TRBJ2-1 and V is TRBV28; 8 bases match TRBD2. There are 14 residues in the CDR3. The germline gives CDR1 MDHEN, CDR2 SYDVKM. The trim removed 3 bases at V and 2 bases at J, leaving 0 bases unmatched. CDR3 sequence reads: CASSFSGTYNEQFF. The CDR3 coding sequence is TGTGCCAGCAGTTTTAGCGGGACCTACAATGAGCAGTTCTTC.

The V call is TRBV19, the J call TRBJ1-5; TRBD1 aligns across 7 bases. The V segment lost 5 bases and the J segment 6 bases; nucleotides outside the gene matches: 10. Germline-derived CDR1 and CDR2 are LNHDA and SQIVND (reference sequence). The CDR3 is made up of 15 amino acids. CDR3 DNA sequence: TGTGCCAGTAGTCCCCGAGACAGGGAGAGTCAGCCCCAGCATTTT. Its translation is CASSPRDRESQPQHF.

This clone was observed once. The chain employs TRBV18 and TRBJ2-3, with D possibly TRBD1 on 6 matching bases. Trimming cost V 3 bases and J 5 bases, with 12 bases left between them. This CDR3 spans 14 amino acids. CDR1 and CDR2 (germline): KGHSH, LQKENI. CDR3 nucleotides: TGTGCCAGCTCACCTTCAGGGGCGGGAGATACGCAGTATTTT. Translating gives CASSPSGAGDTQYF.

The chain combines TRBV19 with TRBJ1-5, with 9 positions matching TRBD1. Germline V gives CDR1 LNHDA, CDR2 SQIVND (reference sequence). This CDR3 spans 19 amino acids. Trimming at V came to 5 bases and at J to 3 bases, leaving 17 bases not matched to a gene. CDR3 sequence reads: CASSFQTGGRGFDNQPQHF. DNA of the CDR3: TGTGCCAGTAGTTTCCAAACAGGGGGCCGGGGGTTTGACAATCAGCCCCAGCATTTT.

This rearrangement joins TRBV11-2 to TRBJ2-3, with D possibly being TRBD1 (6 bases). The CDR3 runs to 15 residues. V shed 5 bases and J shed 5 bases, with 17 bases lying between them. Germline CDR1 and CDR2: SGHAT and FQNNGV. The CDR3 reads CASSPRDLGGDTQYF. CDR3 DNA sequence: TGTGCCAGCAGCCCTCGGGATTTAGGGGGAGATACGCAGTATTTT. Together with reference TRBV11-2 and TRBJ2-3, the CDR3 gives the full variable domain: EAGVAQSPRYKIIEKRQSVAFWCNPISGHATLYWYQQILGQGPKLLIQFQNNGVVDDSQLPKDRFSAERLKGVDSTLKIQPAKLEDSAVYLCASSPRDLGGDTQYFGPGTRLTVL.

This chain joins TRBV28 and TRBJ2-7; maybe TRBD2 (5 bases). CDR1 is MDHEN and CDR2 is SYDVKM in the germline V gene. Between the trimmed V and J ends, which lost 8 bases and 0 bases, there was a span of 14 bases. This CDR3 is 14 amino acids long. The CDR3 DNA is TGTGCCAGCCTACCCGGACGGGACTCCTACGAGCAGTACTTC. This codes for CASLPGRDSYEQYF.

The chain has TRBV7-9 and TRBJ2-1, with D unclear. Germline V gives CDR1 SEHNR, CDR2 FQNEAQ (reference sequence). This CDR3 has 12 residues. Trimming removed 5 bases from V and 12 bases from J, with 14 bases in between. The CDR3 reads CASSRGQVGQFF. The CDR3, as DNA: TGTGCCAGCAGCCGCGGTCAAGTAGGGCAGTTCTTC.

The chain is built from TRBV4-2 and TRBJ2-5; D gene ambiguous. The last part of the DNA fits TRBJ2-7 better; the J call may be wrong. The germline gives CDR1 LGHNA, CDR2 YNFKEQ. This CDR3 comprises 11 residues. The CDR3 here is CASSQEYEQYF. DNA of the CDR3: TGTGCCAGCAGCCAAGAATACGAGCAGTACTTC.

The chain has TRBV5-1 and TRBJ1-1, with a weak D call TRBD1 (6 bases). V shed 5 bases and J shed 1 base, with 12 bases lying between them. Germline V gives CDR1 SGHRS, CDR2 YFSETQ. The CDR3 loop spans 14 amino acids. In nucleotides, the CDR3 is TGCGCCAGCAGTCGGGACATATGGAACACTGAAGCTTTCTTT. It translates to CASSRDIWNTEAFF.

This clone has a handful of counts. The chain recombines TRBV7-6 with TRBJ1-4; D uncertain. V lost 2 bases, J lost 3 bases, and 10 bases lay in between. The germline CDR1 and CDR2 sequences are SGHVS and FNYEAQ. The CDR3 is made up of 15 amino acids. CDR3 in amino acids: CASSLLGGSNEKLFF. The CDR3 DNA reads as TGTGCCAGCAGCTTACTCGGCGGATCTAATGAAAAACTGTTTTTT.

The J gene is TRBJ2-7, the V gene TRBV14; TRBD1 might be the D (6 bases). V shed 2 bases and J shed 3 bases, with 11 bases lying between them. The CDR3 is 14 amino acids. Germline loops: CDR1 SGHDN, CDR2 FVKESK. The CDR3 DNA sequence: TGTGCCAGCAGCCAACAGGGGTTAGGCTACGAGCAGTACTTC. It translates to CASSQQGLGYEQYF. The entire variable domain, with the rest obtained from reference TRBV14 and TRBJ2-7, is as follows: EAGVTQFPSHSVIEKGQTVTLRCDPISGHDNLYWYRRVMGKEIKFLLHFVKESKQDESGMPNNRFLAERTGGTYSTLKVQPAELEDSGVYFCASSQQGLGYEQYFGPGTRLTVT.

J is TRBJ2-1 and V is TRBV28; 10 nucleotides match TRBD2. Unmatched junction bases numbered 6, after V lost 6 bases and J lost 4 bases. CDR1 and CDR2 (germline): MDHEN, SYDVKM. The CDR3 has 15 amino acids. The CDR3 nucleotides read TGTGCCAGCAGCCCAAGACTAGCGGGTTACAATGAGCAGTTCTTC. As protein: CASSPRLAGYNEQFF.

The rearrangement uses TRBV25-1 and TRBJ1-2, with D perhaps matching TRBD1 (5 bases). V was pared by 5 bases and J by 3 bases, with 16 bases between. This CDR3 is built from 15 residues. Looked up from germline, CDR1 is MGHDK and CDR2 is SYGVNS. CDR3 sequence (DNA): TGTGCCAGCAGTCCCGTCCCAGGGTCGGACTATGGCTACACCTTC. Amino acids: CASSPVPGSDYGYTF.

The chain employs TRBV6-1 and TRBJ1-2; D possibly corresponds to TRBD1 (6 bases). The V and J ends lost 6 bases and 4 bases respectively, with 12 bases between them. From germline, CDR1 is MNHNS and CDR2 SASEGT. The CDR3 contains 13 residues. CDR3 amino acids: CASRNQGFYGYTF. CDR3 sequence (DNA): TGTGCCAGCAGGAATCAGGGGTTCTATGGCTACACCTTC.

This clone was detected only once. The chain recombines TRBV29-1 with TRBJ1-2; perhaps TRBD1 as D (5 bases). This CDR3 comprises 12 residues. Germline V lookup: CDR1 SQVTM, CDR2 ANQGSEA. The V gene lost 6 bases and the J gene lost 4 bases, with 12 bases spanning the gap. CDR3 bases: TGCAGCGTAACCCAGGGCGGCTATGGCTACACCTTC. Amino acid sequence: CSVTQGGYGYTF.

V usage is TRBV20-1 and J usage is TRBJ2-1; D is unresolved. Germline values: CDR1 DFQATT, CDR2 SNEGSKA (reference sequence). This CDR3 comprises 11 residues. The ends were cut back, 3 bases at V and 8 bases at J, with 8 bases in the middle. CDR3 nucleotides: TGCAGTGCTAGTGTCGCAGATGAGCAGTTCTTC. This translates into CSASVADEQFF.

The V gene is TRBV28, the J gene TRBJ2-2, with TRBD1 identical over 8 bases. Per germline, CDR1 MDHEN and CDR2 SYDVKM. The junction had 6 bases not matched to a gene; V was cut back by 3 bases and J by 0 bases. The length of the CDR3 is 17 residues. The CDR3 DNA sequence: TGTGCCAGCAGTTTTCGGGGCAGGGGGCCGAACACCGGGGAGCTGTTTTTT. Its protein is CASSFRGRGPNTGELFF.

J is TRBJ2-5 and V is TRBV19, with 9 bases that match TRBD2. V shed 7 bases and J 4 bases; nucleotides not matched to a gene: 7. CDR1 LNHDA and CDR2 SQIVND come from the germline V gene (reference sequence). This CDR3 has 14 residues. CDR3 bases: TGTGCCAGTACGCGCGGACTAGCGACAGAGACCCAGTACTTC. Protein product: CASTRGLATETQYF. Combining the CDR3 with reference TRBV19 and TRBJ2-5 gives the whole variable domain DGGITQSPKYLFRKEGQNVTLSCEQNLNHDAMYWYRQDPGQGLRLIYYSQIVNDFQKGDIAEGYSVSREKKESFPLTVTSAQKNPTAFYLCASTRGLATETQYFGPGTRLLVL.